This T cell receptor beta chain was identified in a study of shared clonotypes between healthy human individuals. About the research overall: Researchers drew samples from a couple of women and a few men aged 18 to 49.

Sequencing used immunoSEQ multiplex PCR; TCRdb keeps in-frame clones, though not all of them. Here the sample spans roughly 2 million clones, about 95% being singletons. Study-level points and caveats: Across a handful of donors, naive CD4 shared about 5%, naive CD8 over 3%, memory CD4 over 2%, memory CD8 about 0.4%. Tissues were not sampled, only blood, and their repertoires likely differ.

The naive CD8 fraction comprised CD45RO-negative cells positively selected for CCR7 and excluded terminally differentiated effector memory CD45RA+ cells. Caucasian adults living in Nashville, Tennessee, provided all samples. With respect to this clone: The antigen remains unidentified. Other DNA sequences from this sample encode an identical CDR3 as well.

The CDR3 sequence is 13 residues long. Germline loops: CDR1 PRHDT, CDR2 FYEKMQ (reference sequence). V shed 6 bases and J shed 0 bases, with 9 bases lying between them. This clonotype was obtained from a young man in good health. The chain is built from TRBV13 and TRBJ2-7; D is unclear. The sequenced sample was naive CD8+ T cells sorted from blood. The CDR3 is CASSQGSSYEQYF. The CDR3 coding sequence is TGTGCCAGCAGTCAAGGGTCCTCCTACGAGCAGTACTTC.